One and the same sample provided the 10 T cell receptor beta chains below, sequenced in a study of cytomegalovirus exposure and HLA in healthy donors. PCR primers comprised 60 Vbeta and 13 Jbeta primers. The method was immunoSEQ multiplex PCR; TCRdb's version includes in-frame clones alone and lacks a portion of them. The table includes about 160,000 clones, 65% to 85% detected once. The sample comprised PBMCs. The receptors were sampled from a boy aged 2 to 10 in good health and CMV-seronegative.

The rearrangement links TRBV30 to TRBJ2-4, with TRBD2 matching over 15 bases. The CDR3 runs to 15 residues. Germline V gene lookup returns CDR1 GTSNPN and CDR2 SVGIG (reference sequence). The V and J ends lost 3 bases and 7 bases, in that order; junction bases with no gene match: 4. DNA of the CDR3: TGTGCCTGGAGGCGGACTAGCGGGGGGGCGAACATTCAGTACTTC. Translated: CAWRRTSGGANIQYF.

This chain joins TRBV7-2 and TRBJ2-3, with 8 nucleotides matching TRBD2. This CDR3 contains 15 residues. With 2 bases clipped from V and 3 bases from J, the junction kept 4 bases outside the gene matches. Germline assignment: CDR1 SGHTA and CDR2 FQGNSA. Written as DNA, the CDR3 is TGTGCCAGCAGCTTATTTGGCGGGGGGACAGATACGCAGTATTTT. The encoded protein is CASSLFGGGTDTQYF.

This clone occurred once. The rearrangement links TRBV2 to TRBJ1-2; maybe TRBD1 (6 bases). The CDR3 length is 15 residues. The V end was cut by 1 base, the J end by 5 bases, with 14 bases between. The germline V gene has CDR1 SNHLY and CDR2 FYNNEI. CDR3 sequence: CASSEGAGANYGYTF. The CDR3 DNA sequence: TGTGCCAGCAGTGAAGGGGCAGGGGCAAATTATGGCTACACCTTC.

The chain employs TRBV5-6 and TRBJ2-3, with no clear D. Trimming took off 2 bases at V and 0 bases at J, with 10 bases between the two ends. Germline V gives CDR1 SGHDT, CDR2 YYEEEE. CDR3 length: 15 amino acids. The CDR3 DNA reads TGTGCCAGCAGCTTCGGCAGACTTAGCACAGATACGCAGTATTTT. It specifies CASSFGRLSTDTQYF. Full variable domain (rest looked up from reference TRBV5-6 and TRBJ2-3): DAGVTQSPTHLIKTRGQQVTLRCSPKSGHDTVSWYQQALGQGPQFIFQYYEEEERQRGNFPDRFSGHQFPNYSSELNVNALLLGDSALYLCASSFGRLSTDTQYFGPGTRLTVL.

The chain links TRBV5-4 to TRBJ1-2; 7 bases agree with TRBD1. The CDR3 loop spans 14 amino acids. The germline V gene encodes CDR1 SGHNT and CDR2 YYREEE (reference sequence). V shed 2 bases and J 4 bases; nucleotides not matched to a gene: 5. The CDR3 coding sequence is TGTGCCAGCAGCTTCAGGGGGTTGGGCTATGGCTACACCTTC. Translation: CASSFRGLGYGYTF.

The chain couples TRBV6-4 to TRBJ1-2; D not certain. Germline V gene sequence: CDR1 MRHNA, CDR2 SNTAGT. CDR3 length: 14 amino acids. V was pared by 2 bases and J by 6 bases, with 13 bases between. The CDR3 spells CASSDGRGPDGYTF. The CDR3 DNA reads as TGTGCCAGCAGTGACGGCCGGGGTCCAGATGGCTACACCTTC.

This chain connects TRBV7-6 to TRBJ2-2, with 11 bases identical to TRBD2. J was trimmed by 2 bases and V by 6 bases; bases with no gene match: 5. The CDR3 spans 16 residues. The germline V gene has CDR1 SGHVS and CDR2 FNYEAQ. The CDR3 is CASSFTSGGNTGELFF. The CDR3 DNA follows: TGTGCCAGCAGTTTTACTAGCGGGGGTAACACCGGGGAGCTGTTTTTT. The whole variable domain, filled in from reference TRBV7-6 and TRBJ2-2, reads GAGVSQSPRYKVTKRGQDVALRCDPISGHVSLYWYRQALGQGPEFLTYFNYEAQQDKSGLPNDRFSAERPEGSISTLTIQRTEQRDSAMYRCASSFTSGGNTGELFFGEGSRLTVL.

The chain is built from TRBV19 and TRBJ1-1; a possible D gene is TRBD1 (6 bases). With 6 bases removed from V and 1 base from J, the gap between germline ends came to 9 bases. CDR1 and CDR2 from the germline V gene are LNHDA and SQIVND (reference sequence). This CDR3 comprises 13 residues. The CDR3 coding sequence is TGTGCCAGTAGCGAGGACAGGAACACTGAAGCTTTCTTT. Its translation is CASSEDRNTEAFF.

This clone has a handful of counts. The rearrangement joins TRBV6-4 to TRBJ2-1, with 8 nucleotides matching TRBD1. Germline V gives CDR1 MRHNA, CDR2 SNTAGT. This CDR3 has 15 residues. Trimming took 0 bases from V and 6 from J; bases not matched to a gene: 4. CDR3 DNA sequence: TGTGCCAGCAGTGACTCGGGGACAGGCCCCAATGAGCAGTTCTTC. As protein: CASSDSGTGPNEQFF.

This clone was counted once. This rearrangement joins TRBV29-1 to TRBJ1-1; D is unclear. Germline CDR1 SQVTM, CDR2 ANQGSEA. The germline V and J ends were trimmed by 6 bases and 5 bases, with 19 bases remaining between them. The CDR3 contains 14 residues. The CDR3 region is CSVGSGLRETEAFF. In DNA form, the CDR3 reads TGCAGCGTGGGGAGTGGGCTAAGGGAAACTGAAGCTTTCTTT.